Below are 28 T cell receptor beta chains sequenced from a single sample in a study of cytomegalovirus exposure and HLA in healthy donors (dated by TCRdb to about 2017). Receptor amplification or capture employed the immunoSEQ multiplex PCR assay. For the multiplex PCR, a mixture combining 60 forward primers for TCR Vbeta segments and 13 reverse primers for TCR Jbeta segments was used. As stored in TCRdb, this immuneACCESS dataset retains in-frame rearrangements with V and J assigned. A fraction of the clones does not appear; measured against another copy, unresolved V genes explain less than half of the discrepancy, and the remainder lacks a known reason. The sample data list 30,000 to 45,000 clones, and about four fifths of these were observed just once. Clones ranked in the top ten supply almost 9.5% of the sample. Sequencing used PBMCs. These receptors were collected from a middle-aged woman in good health and CMV-seronegative.

The V and J genes are TRBV7-9 and TRBJ2-5, with 7 bases that match TRBD2. V shed 8 bases and J 4 bases; nucleotides not matched to a gene: 7. The germline V gene encodes CDR1 SEHNR and CDR2 FQNEAQ (reference sequence). CDR3 size: 13 residues. CDR3 coding DNA: TGTGCCAGCTCCCAGGCGGGGGTAGAGACCCAGTACTTC. Translated, it gives CASSQAGVETQYF.

DNA for the CDR3: TGTGCCAGCAGCTTGTCAGGGGCCAACCAAGAGACCCAGTACTTC. Its protein is CASSLSGANQETQYF. The V gene is TRBV7-2, the J gene TRBJ2-5; possible D gene TRBD1, 6 bases. Trimming left V 3 bases short and J 0 bases short, with 11 bases between. The length of the CDR3 is 15 residues. Germline lookup yields CDR1 SGHTA and CDR2 FQGNSA.

Regarding this clone: At one end, the junction sequence differs from germline, possibly due to a read error. V is TRBV6-6 and J is TRBJ1-2, with 7 bases fitting TRBD1. CDR1 is MNHNY and CDR2 is SVGAGI in the germline V gene (reference sequence). This CDR3 has 12 amino acids. CDR3 amino acids: CASSYRDSVSDF. In nucleotides, the CDR3 is TGTGCCAGCAGTTACCGGGACAGCGTATCTGACTTC.

The chain couples TRBV2 to TRBJ1-6; 9 nucleotides agree with TRBD1. J was trimmed by 8 bases and V by 7 bases; bases with no gene match: 9. Germline loops: CDR1 SNHLY, CDR2 FYNNEI. The CDR3 covers 15 residues. The CDR3 DNA is TGTGCCAGCACTTTGACGGGACAGGGCTATTCACCCCTCCACTTT. Its translation: CASTLTGQGYSPLHF.

The gene calls are TRBV6-1 and TRBJ2-7; D may be TRBD1 (5 bases). Looked up from germline, CDR1 is MNHNS and CDR2 is SASEGT. Trimming left V 8 bases short and J 3 bases short, with 14 bases between. This CDR3 spans 13 amino acids. CDR3 in DNA: TGTGCCAGCCGGACAAGGGGCAGCTACGAGCAGTACGTC. Amino acids: CASRTRGSYEQYV.

This chain uses TRBV2 with TRBJ2-5; 7 nucleotides line up with TRBD2. Germline trimming cut 6 bases from V and 2 bases from J; bases unmatched to any gene: 3. CDR1 and CDR2 (germline): SNHLY, FYNNEI. The CDR3 sequence is 13 residues long. CDR3 in amino acids: CASRRDYQETQYF. DNA of the CDR3: TGTGCCAGCAGGAGGGACTATCAAGAGACCCAGTACTTC.

The sample holds one count of this clone. This sequence joins TRBV19 and TRBJ1-5; maybe TRBD1 (5 bases). The V end was cut by 1 base, the J end by 4 bases, with 11 bases between. Looked up from germline, CDR1 is LNHDA and CDR2 is SQIVND (reference sequence). This CDR3 has 15 residues. CDR3 amino acids: CASSIGGGGNQPQHF. CDR3 sequence (DNA): TGTGCCAGTAGTATAGGTGGTGGGGGGAATCAGCCCCAGCATTTT.

Here the CDR3 DNA reads TGCGCCAGCAGCTTGGAACAGCTCACAGATACGCAGTATTTT. Translated, it gives CASSLEQLTDTQYF. The chain combines TRBV5-1 with TRBJ2-3; D ambiguous. The V and J ends lost 0 bases and 2 bases respectively, with 7 bases between them. Germline lookup yields CDR1 SGHRS and CDR2 YFSETQ. The CDR3 spans 14 residues.

This clone appeared a single time. The chain has TRBV10-3 and TRBJ2-1, with 14 positions matching TRBD2. With V trimmed by 9 bases and J by 7 bases, 2 bases remained unmatched. Per the germline V gene, CDR1 is ENHRY and CDR2 is SYGVKD. This CDR3 contains 13 residues. This CDR3 is CAIRLAGGNEQFF. In DNA form, the CDR3 reads TGTGCCATAAGACTAGCGGGGGGGAATGAGCAGTTCTTC.

The genes are TRBV19 and TRBJ2-6; D ambiguous. Deletions cut 5 bases from V and 1 base from J, with 12 bases between. CDR3 length: 16 residues. Germline V lookup: CDR1 LNHDA, CDR2 SQIVND (reference sequence). CDR3 DNA: TGTGCCAGTAGTCCCCTGCAGTCTTCTGGGGCCAACGTCCTGACTTTC. Translation gives CASSPLQSSGANVLTF. The whole variable domain, filled in from reference TRBV19 and TRBJ2-6, reads DGGITQSPKYLFRKEGQNVTLSCEQNLNHDAMYWYRQDPGQGLRLIYYSQIVNDFQKGDIAEGYSVSREKKESFPLTVTSAQKNPTAFYLCASSPLQSSGANVLTFGAGSRLTVL.

This clone has more than one count but fewer than ten. CDR3 in DNA: TGTGCCAGCAGCTATCTAGGGGGGACAGGGAATGAAAAACTGTTTTTT. Translated: CASSYLGGTGNEKLFF. The chain uses TRBV7-9 and TRBJ1-4; 9 bases are a match to TRBD1. Looked up from germline, CDR1 is SEHNR and CDR2 is FQNEAQ (reference sequence). This CDR3 is 16 amino acids long. The V segment lost 4 bases and the J segment 5 bases; nucleotides outside the gene matches: 8.

The rearrangement uses TRBV7-2 and TRBJ1-5, with TRBD1 matching 7 bases. The germline CDR1 and CDR2 sequences are SGHTA and FQGNSA. The ends lost 5 bases at V and 2 bases at J; junction bases unmatched: 3. The CDR3 runs 14 residues. The CDR3 region has the DNA TGTGCCAGCAGCGACAGGGACGGCAATCAGCCCCAGCATTTT. Its translation: CASSDRDGNQPQHF.

This rearrangement joins TRBV27 to TRBJ2-5; 14 bases are shared with TRBD2. The CDR3 spans 15 residues. In germline, CDR1 is MNHEY, CDR2 SMNVEV (reference sequence). V was clipped by 6 bases and J by 9 bases; unmatched bases: 9. CDR3: CASRAVGTSGGAQYF. The CDR3 coding sequence is TGTGCCAGCAGAGCCGTAGGGACTAGCGGGGGTGCCCAGTACTTC.

The chain links TRBV6-5 to TRBJ1-1; no clear D. Deletions cut 6 bases from V and 1 base from J, with 15 bases between. The CDR3 extends over 15 amino acids. Germline CDR1 MNHEY, CDR2 SVGAGI. CDR3 sequence reads: CASSQKPHGNTEAFF. As DNA, the CDR3 is TGTGCCAGCAGCCAAAAGCCCCACGGGAACACTGAAGCTTTCTTT.

This chain links TRBV4-3 with TRBJ1-5; no reliable D call. V lost 0 bases and J lost 4, with 7 bases in between. CDR3 length: 14 amino acids. Germline V gene data show CDR1 as LGHNA and CDR2 as YSLEER. CDR3 in amino acids: CASSQDGRNQPQHF. CDR3 in DNA: TGCGCCAGCAGCCAAGATGGCAGAAATCAGCCCCAGCATTTT.

This clone was picked up one time. The V and J genes are TRBV27 and TRBJ1-1; D possibly corresponds to TRBD1 (5 bases). This CDR3 has 17 residues. Trimming pared 8 bases from V and 0 bases from J, leaving 22 bases between. Germline V lookup: CDR1 MNHEY, CDR2 SMNVEV (reference sequence). This CDR3 is CASSQGPGNNMNTEAFF. For the CDR3, the DNA is TGTGCCAGCTCCCAGGGCCCGGGTAATAACATGAACACTGAAGCTTTCTTT.

The CDR3 DNA sequence: TGCGCCAGCAGCGTCGAACTAGCGGGGGGGCCCCATGAGCAGTTCTTC. Protein product: CASSVELAGGPHEQFF. V and J are TRBV5-1 and TRBJ2-1; 13 bases align to TRBD2. With V trimmed by 4 bases and J by 8 bases, 9 bases remained unmatched. The CDR3 contains 16 residues. CDR1 and CDR2 from the germline V gene are SGHRS and YFSETQ.

The chain uses TRBV7-3 and TRBJ2-6; D not certain. Germline CDR1 and CDR2: SGHTA and FQGTGA. The V gene lost 1 base and the J gene lost 0 bases, with 10 bases spanning the gap. CDR3 length: 17 residues. Written as DNA, the CDR3 is TGTGCCAGCAGCTTAAGAGGCAGAAGCTCTGGGGCCAACGTCCTGACTTTC. Its protein product is CASSLRGRSSGANVLTF. Complete variable domain (other parts from reference TRBV7-3 and TRBJ2-6): GAGVSQTPSNKVTEKGKYVELRCDPISGHTALYWYRQSLGQGPEFLIYFQGTGAADDSGLPNDRFFAVRPEGSVSTLKIQRTERGDSAVYLCASSLRGRSSGANVLTFGAGSRLTVL.

The chain combines TRBV11-2 with TRBJ2-1; tentative D call: TRBD1 (5 bases). V was cut by 5 bases and J by 13 bases, with 18 bases left in between. CDR1 SGHAT and CDR2 FQNNGV come from the germline V gene. The CDR3 spans 13 residues. CDR3 DNA sequence: TGTGCCAGCAGCGAAGACAGCCCGCTGGCTCAGTTCTTC. Translated, it gives CASSEDSPLAQFF.

The chain recombines TRBV13 with TRBJ2-5, with D tentatively TRBD2 (6 bases). The CDR3 has 14 residues. Per germline, CDR1 PRHDT and CDR2 FYEKMQ (reference sequence). V was pared by 5 bases and J by 5 bases, with 15 bases between. CDR3 sequence (DNA): TGTGCCAGCAGCATTAGCGGCCCCAGGGAGACCCAGTACTTC. This gives the protein CASSISGPRETQYF.

This clone was recorded once. The rearrangement links TRBV2 to TRBJ1-5; possibly TRBD1 for D (6 bases). The CDR3 extends over 14 amino acids. The germline V gene has CDR1 SNHLY and CDR2 FYNNEI. V dropped 5 bases and J dropped 0 bases, with 8 bases sitting between them. CDR3 loop: CASSRQDSNQPQHF. CDR3 nucleotide sequence: TGTGCCAGCAGTAGACAGGATAGCAATCAGCCCCAGCATTTT.

This clone was counted a single time. V usage is TRBV2 and J usage is TRBJ1-2; D is undetermined. Germline V gene data show CDR1 as SNHLY and CDR2 as FYNNEI. Trimming pared 6 bases from V and 4 bases from J, leaving 12 bases between. This CDR3 spans 13 amino acids. The chain's CDR3 is CASSDFGTYGYTF. The DNA of the CDR3 is TGTGCCAGCAGCGACTTTGGCACCTATGGCTACACCTTC.

The CDR3 loop is CASSLGLAGGNTGELFF. In DNA, the CDR3 is TGTGCCAGCAGCTTGGGACTAGCGGGGGGGAACACCGGGGAGCTGTTTTTT. This chain links TRBV7-2 with TRBJ2-2; 15 bases align to TRBD2. The CDR3 consists of 17 residues. Trimming at V came to 3 bases and at J to 1 base, leaving 0 bases not matched to a gene. CDR1 is SGHTA and CDR2 is FQGNSA in the germline V gene.

The chain couples TRBV7-2 to TRBJ1-3; D possibly corresponds to TRBD1 (6 bases). The CDR3 length is 13 residues. The germline V and J ends were trimmed by 6 bases and 3 bases, with 9 bases remaining between them. Germline loops: CDR1 SGHTA, CDR2 FQGNSA. The CDR3 coding sequence is TGTGCCAGCAGTCAGGGGCTTGGAAACACCATATATTTT. Encoded protein: CASSQGLGNTIYF. Together with reference TRBV7-2 and TRBJ1-3, the CDR3 gives the full variable domain: GAGVSQSPSNKVTEKGKDVELRCDPISGHTALYWYRQSLGQGLEFLIYFQGNSAPDKSGLPSDRFSAERTGGSVSTLTIQRTQQEDSAVYLCASSQGLGNTIYFGEGSWLTVV.

This clone is a singleton in its sample. The chain has TRBV29-1 and TRBJ1-1; maybe TRBD1 (6 bases). The CDR3 consists of 19 residues. Trimming left V 4 bases short and J 5 bases short, with 32 bases between. CDR1 SQVTM and CDR2 ANQGSEA come from the germline V gene. CDR3 DNA sequence: TGCAGCGTTGCCCTCTCGAATAGTGGGCAGGGGAAGTGGGAAACTGAAGCTTTCTTT. Translated: CSVALSNSGQGKWETEAFF.

V gene TRBV7-9 combines with J gene TRBJ2-2, with 10 bases that match TRBD1. The CDR3 is 16 amino acids. After removal of 4 bases from V and 6 bases from J, the junction contained 8 bases not matched to a gene. Germline assignment: CDR1 SEHNR and CDR2 FQNEAQ (reference sequence). CDR3 DNA sequence: TGTGCCAGCAGCTACCGGACAGGGGGGTATTCCGGGGAGCTGTTTTTT. Its translation: CASSYRTGGYSGELFF.

The chain has TRBV4-1 and TRBJ1-2; maybe TRBD1 (6 bases). Trimming shortened V by 1 base and J by 5 bases, and 20 bases separated the two germline ends. Germline assignment: CDR1 MGHRA and CDR2 YSYEKL. The CDR3 covers 17 residues. DNA of the CDR3: TGCGCCAGCAGCCAAGCCCTCTCGACAGGTCGGGTTTATGGCTACACCTTC. It codes for CASSQALSTGRVYGYTF.

The CDR3 DNA is TGTGCCAGCTGCCCGAGAAGCGGGGGGGCAGATACGCAGTATTTT. Translation gives CASCPRSGGADTQYF. The chain recombines TRBV6-6 with TRBJ2-3, with 10 bases matching TRBD2. The germline V gene encodes CDR1 MNHNY and CDR2 SVGAGI (reference sequence). This CDR3 comprises 15 residues. The ends lost 8 bases at V and 4 bases at J; junction bases unmatched: 9.